One TCR beta chain is described in this entry. Germline-derived CDR1 and CDR2 are KGHSH and LQKENI. V gave up 3 bases and J gave up 5 bases; unmatched junction bases: 9. CDR3 size: 16 residues. The sample is drawn from a study of blood T cell repertoires in COVID-19. The wider study: The study drew acute and convalescent COVID-19 samples from the United States, Italy and Spain. Nucleic acid was either cDNA or gDNA, and it came from T cells, B-cell-depleted T cells, or PBMCs.

In the authors' workflow: From reference gene primer amplification, estimates of nucleated cell counts were derived. Clones were sequenced by immunoSEQ multiplex PCR, and TCRdb holds only the in-frame ones, with some missing. That table gives V, J and clone size, and the DNA gave D and trimming. The sample holds about 100,000 clones, approximately 85% seen once. The rearrangement uses TRBV18 and TRBJ2-3; TRBD1 agrees at 9 bases. Material for sequencing was peripheral blood. This TCR was recovered from a man between 60 and 75 years old with acute or convalescent COVID-19. The CDR3 protein is CASSPTTQGARDTQYF. DNA of the CDR3: TGTGCCAGCTCACCGACGACACAGGGGGCGCGAGATACGCAGTATTTT.